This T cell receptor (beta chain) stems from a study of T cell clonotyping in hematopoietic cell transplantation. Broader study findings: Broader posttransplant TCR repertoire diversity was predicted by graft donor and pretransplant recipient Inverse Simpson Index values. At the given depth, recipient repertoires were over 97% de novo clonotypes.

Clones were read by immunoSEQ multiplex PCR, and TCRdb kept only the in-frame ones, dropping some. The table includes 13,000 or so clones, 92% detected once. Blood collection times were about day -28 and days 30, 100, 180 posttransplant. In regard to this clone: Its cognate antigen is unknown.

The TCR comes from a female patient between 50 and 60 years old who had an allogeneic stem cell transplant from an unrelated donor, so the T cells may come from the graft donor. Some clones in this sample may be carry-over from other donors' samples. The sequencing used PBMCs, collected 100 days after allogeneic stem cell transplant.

This CDR3 is CASSQDQTVGAGPLNTGELFF. Here the CDR3 DNA reads TGCGCCAGCAGCCAAGATCAGACCGTAGGAGCGGGACCCTTGAACACCGGGGAGCTGTTTTTT. The chain links TRBV4-1 to TRBJ2-2; 7 bases align to TRBD2. This CDR3 is built from 21 residues. CDR1 is MGHRA, CDR2 YSYEKL, per germline. V dropped 0 bases and J dropped 1; count of bases not matched to a gene: 17.